The next 13 T cell receptor beta chains were all read from a single sample in a study of response to subunit inactivated influenza vaccine. In TCRdb, the RT-PCR reads were re-called with MiXCR into one record per CDR3 protein. The table has about 190,000 distinct CDR3 sequences, over 13% seen once. The sample consisted of CD8+ T cells sorted from PBMCs, taken around 5 days after vaccination. All receptors come from a man between 45 and 60 years old who received an inactivated influenza vaccine.

This clonotype occurred many times. This chain connects TRBV29-1 to TRBJ2-7; TRBD1 agrees at 8 bases. Germline CDR1 SQVTM, CDR2 ANQGSEA. V was clipped by 3 bases and J by 3 bases; unmatched bases: 1. This CDR3 region has 12 residues. The CDR3 nucleotides are TGCAGCGTTGATGGGACAGGCTACGAGCAGTACTTC. This gives the protein CSVDGTGYEQYF.

With respect to this clonotype: A much larger clone differs from this one at a single base, so this may be a read error. This rearrangement joins TRBV6-2 or TRBV6-3 to TRBJ1-5; no firm D call. This CDR3 region has 13 residues. Germline V lookup: CDR1 MNHEY, CDR2 SVGEGT. Trimming removed 7 bases from V and 0 bases from J, with 7 bases in between. CDR3 nucleotides: TGTGCCAGCACCCCATATAGCAATCAGCCCCAGCATTTT. This codes for CASTPYSNQPQHF.

This chain joins TRBV2 and TRBJ2-7; possible D gene TRBD1, 5 bases. This CDR3 is 15 amino acids long. The germline gives CDR1 SNHLY, CDR2 FYNNEI. Trimming removed 5 bases at V and 9 bases at J, with 23 bases between. As DNA, the CDR3 is TGTGCCAGCAGTCCCAATATGAGACAGAAATGGGGGCAGTACTTC. This encodes CASSPNMRQKWGQYF.

The rearrangement uses TRBV29-1 and TRBJ2-5; D could derive from TRBD1 or TRBD2 (5 bases each). The CDR3 has 16 amino acids. V lost 0 bases and J lost 5, with 19 bases in between. Germline lookup yields CDR1 SQVTM and CDR2 ANQGSEA. The CDR3 coding sequence is TGCAGCGTTGAAGATCTTACCCCACGTGGGACGGAGACCCAGTACTTC. It specifies CSVEDLTPRGTETQYF.

This clonotype appeared a few times. The V gene is TRBV29-1, the J gene TRBJ2-1; the D gene is possibly TRBD1 (5 bases). Germline assignment: CDR1 SQVTM and CDR2 ANQGSEA. V dropped 5 bases and J dropped 7 bases, with 15 bases sitting between them. The CDR3 runs to 13 residues. CDR3 in DNA: TGCAGCGTTTCTGGGGCCTCCTGGAATGAGCAGTTCTTC. It specifies CSVSGASWNEQFF.

In DNA form, the CDR3 reads TGTGCCAGCAGCCCCAGGGGGGGGCACTACGAGCAGTACTTC. Amino acids: CASSPRGGHYEQYF. The chain combines TRBV9 with TRBJ2-7, with D perhaps matching TRBD1 or TRBD2 (7 bases each). V lost 4 bases and J 3 bases, leaving 14 bases between the germline ends. Looked up from germline, CDR1 is SGDLS and CDR2 is YYNGEE. The CDR3 length is 14 residues.

In its sample, this clonotype was seen many times. This chain's CDR3 is CASSRTSESTDTQYF. The CDR3 nucleotides read TGTGCCAGCAGCCGGACTAGCGAAAGCACAGATACGCAGTATTTT. This sequence joins TRBV5-6 and TRBJ2-3; TRBD2 matches 9 bases. The CDR3 is 15 residues long. V dropped 4 bases and J dropped 0; count of bases not matched to a gene: 3. Germline V gene sequence: CDR1 SGHDT, CDR2 YYEEEE.

This clonotype was found a few times. The V and J genes are TRBV7-2 and TRBJ2-1, with a possible D match to TRBD1 (6 bases). The germline V and J ends were trimmed by 2 bases and 2 bases, with 10 bases remaining between them. Germline CDR1 and CDR2: SGHTA and FQGNSA. This CDR3 region has 15 residues. DNA of the CDR3: TGTGCCAGCAGCTTACCGGGACAAACCTACAATGAGCAGTTCTTC. As protein: CASSLPGQTYNEQFF.

The V call is TRBV15, the J call TRBJ2-7; no reliable D call. The germline V gene encodes CDR1 LNHNV and CDR2 YYDKDF (reference sequence). The CDR3 covers 13 residues. V was clipped by 5 bases and J by 1 base, with 9 bases between them. CDR3 loop: CATSVDRSYEQYF. In DNA form, the CDR3 reads TGTGCCACCAGCGTAGACCGATCCTACGAGCAGTACTTC. Complete variable domain (other parts from reference TRBV15 and TRBJ2-7): DAMVIQNPRYQVTQFGKPVTLSCSQTLNHNVMYWYQQKSSQAPKLLFHYYDKDFNNEADTPDNFQSRRPNTSFCFLDIRSPGLGDTAMYLCATSVDRSYEQYFGPGTRLTVT.

V gene TRBV10-2 combines with J gene TRBJ2-3; D is possibly TRBD1 (6 bases). With 3 bases removed from V and 3 bases from J, the gap between germline ends came to 19 bases. The CDR3 covers 17 residues. Germline V gene sequence: CDR1 WSHSY, CDR2 SAAADI. This CDR3 reads CASSDRLGHYSTDTQYF. The CDR3 coding sequence is TGCGCCAGCAGTGATCGGCTGGGACACTATAGTACAGATACGCAGTATTTT.

The chain joins TRBV4-3 to TRBJ2-5; 8 nucleotides line up with TRBD2. The V gene's germline CDR1 is LGHNA and CDR2 YSLEER. The trim removed 0 bases at V and 4 bases at J, leaving 7 bases unmatched. The CDR3 consists of 16 residues. The CDR3 DNA is TGCGCCAGCAGCCAAGATACCAGCGGGAGTGGAGAGACCCAGTACTTC. Residues: CASSQDTSGSGETQYF.

The chain has TRBV24-1 and TRBJ2-7, with D hard to call. CDR3 length: 12 amino acids. The V and J ends lost 8 bases and 5 bases respectively, with 12 bases between them. The V gene's germline CDR1 is KGHDR and CDR2 SFDVKD. This chain's CDR3 is CATTGPSNEQYF. Here the CDR3 DNA reads TGTGCCACCACCGGCCCGTCGAACGAGCAGTACTTC.

J is TRBJ2-3 and V is TRBV28, with 7 bases that match TRBD2. The V segment lost 7 bases and the J segment 2 bases; nucleotides outside the gene matches: 15. Per germline, CDR1 MDHEN and CDR2 SYDVKM. There are 17 residues in the CDR3. This CDR3 is CASTPSGLADITDTQYF. CDR3 bases: TGTGCCAGCACTCCAAGCGGGCTAGCGGATATCACAGATACGCAGTATTTT.